The 2 T cell receptor beta chains presented below share a single source sample, sequenced in a study of immune evolution from preneoplasia to lung adenocarcinoma (dated by TCRdb to about 2021). Receptor amplification or capture employed the immunoSEQ multiplex PCR assay. In its TCRdb copy, this immuneACCESS table keeps in-frame sequences only and misses some clones. Where compared with another copy, unresolved V genes explain less than half of these, and the others have no known cause. Recorded for this sample are about 14,000 clones; less than 85% of them occurred a single time. The biggest ten clones account for around 4.7% of the sample. Input material: FFPE minimally invasive lung adenocarcinoma tissue. What this sample's cell subset or site label stands for: micro-invasive lung adenocarcinoma (MIA). Source of these receptors: a person aged 70 to 85 with lung adenocarcinoma.

The chain combines TRBV30 with TRBJ1-1; D uncertain. Germline values: CDR1 GTSNPN, CDR2 SVGIG (reference sequence). This CDR3 has 13 residues. V shed 2 bases and J shed 5 bases, with 12 bases lying between them. CDR3: CAWSTGERTEAFF. CDR3 bases: TGTGCCTGGAGTACCGGCGAAAGGACTGAAGCTTTCTTT.

The sample holds a few counts of this clone. The V gene is TRBV30, the J gene TRBJ2-7; unclear D gene. Deletions cut 4 bases from V and 2 bases from J, with 12 bases between. Germline V gene data show CDR1 as GTSNPN and CDR2 as SVGIG (reference sequence). This CDR3 has 13 residues. The CDR3 loop is CAWKRSLTYEQYF. In DNA form, the CDR3 reads TGTGCCTGGAAACGCAGCCTAACCTACGAGCAGTACTTC.